These 21 T cell receptor beta chains originate from one sample sequenced in a study of molecular identifiers for immune sequencing clone quantification. TCRdb reanalysed the PCR reads using MiXCR and keeps one entry per CDR3 protein. The sample comprises over 600,000 distinct CDR3 sequences, nearly 20% of which are singletons, and about 0.9% rests with the top ten. Sequencing was performed on naive CD8+ T cells from blood, with Jurkat cell RNA spiked in. As to subset: FACS-sorted CD8+CD4-CCR7+CD45RA+ naive T cells. These receptors were taken from a human donor in good health. Some libraries in this study had Jurkat cell RNA spiked in.

This clonotype was seen at least ten times. The chain uses TRBV12-3 or TRBV12-4 and TRBJ2-3, with 8 bases aligning to TRBD1. There are 16 residues in the CDR3. With V trimmed by 4 bases and J by 2 bases, 8 bases remained unmatched. This CDR3 reads CASSWQGAGFTDTQYF. DNA of the CDR3: TGTGCCAGCAGTTGGCAGGGGGCGGGCTTCACAGATACGCAGTATTTT.

This clonotype was counted between two and nine times. This chain uses TRBV12-3 or TRBV12-4 with TRBJ1-2; D unresolved. V gave up 1 base and J gave up 6 bases, with 9 bases separating them. The CDR3 is 13 amino acids. Here the CDR3 reads CASSLGARDGYTF. The CDR3 coding sequence is TGTGCCAGCAGTTTAGGGGCGAGGGATGGCTACACCTTC.

This clonotype came up a few times. The V gene is TRBV7-9, the J gene TRBJ2-1, with 8 bases that match TRBD2. V shed 3 bases, J shed 5 bases, and the junction held 3 bases outside the gene matches. Germline V gives CDR1 SEHNR, CDR2 FQNEAQ (reference sequence). The CDR3 is 14 residues long. The CDR3 bases are TGTGCCAGCAGCTTTTTAGCGGGGAACAATGAGCAGTTCTTC. It is translated as CASSFLAGNNEQFF.

The chain employs TRBV27 and TRBJ2-7, with TRBD1 matching 8 bases. The CDR3 spans 15 residues. Germline-derived CDR1 and CDR2 are MNHEY and SMNVEV (reference sequence). After removal of 4 bases from V and 4 bases from J, the junction contained 9 bases not matched to a gene. The CDR3 DNA reads TGTGCCAGCAGTTACGGGTCACAGGGGGATTACGAGCAGTACTTC. Its translation is CASSYGSQGDYEQYF.

This clonotype was observed a few times. This chain uses TRBV28 with TRBJ2-1, with TRBD1 as a possible D gene (5 bases). This CDR3 comprises 15 residues. Germline CDR1 MDHEN, CDR2 SYDVKM. V lost 2 bases, J lost 1 base, and 9 bases lay in between. The CDR3 DNA sequence: TGTGCCAGCAGTTTAGAGCGACAGTCCTACAATGAGCAGTTCTTC. It specifies CASSLERQSYNEQFF.

This clonotype showed up many times. The chain combines TRBV20-1 with TRBJ2-7; D remains unclear. This CDR3 is built from 13 residues. The germline V gene has CDR1 DFQATT and CDR2 SNEGSKA (reference sequence). V was cut by 1 base and J by 2 bases, with 9 bases left in between. The CDR3 region has the DNA TGCAGTGCTAGAGTACCTTCCGCCTACGAGCAGTACTTC. This encodes CSARVPSAYEQYF.

This clonotype was detected many times. The chain recombines TRBV7-9 with TRBJ1-4; D is possibly TRBD1 (6 bases). CDR1 and CDR2 (germline): SEHNR, FQNEAQ (reference sequence). V was cut by 4 bases and J by 8 bases, with 20 bases left in between. The CDR3 covers 16 residues. The CDR3 sequence: CASSSTRQALLEKLFF. The CDR3 nucleotides read TGTGCCAGCAGCTCCACACGACAGGCCCTTTTAGAAAAACTGTTTTTT.

This clonotype was counted a few times. This sequence joins TRBV12-3 or TRBV12-4 and TRBJ2-2, with TRBD2 matching 10 bases. Trimming removed 11 bases from V and 6 bases from J; junction bases left unmatched: 12. There are 15 residues in the CDR3. The chain's CDR3 is CAVMAQRGGAGELFF. CDR3 nucleotides: TGTGCCGTTATGGCCCAGCGGGGGGGCGCCGGGGAGCTGTTTTTT.

Concerning this clonotype: A much bigger clone sits one base away, suggesting this may be a read error. The V gene is TRBV4-3, the J gene TRBJ1-2; tentative D call: TRBD1 (5 bases). Germline CDR1 reads LGHNA; CDR2 reads YSLEER. Trimming stripped 0 bases from V and 4 bases from J, with 15 bases between. The CDR3 spans 16 residues. The CDR3 sequence is CASSQDAAGSVYGYTF. In nucleotides, the CDR3 is TGCGCCAGCAGCCAAGATGCGGCAGGGAGCGTCTATGGCTACACCTTC.

The rearrangement uses TRBV6-1 and TRBJ1-1; D is ambiguous. The CDR3 extends over 15 amino acids. The germline V and J ends were trimmed by 6 bases and 0 bases, with 14 bases remaining between them. The germline V gene encodes CDR1 MNHNS and CDR2 SASEGT. The CDR3 sequence: CASRSRLGMNTEAFF. The CDR3 nucleotides read TGTGCCAGCAGATCCCGCCTGGGGATGAACACTGAAGCTTTCTTT.

Comment on this clonotype: A clone one base away is much larger, so this may be a read error. This chain links TRBV20-1 with TRBJ2-1; D is perhaps TRBD2 (5 bases). The CDR3 extends over 15 amino acids. Germline V gene sequence: CDR1 DFQATT, CDR2 SNEGSKA (reference sequence). The CDR3 region is CSASERGSSYNGQFF. The CDR3 DNA reads as TGCAGTGCAAGTGAAAGAGGGAGCTCCTACAATGGGCAGTTCTTC.

This clonotype was observed many times. V gene TRBV2 combines with J gene TRBJ1-6, with 7 nucleotides matching TRBD1. The CDR3 is 13 amino acids. Per germline, CDR1 SNHLY and CDR2 FYNNEI. V shed 10 bases and J 5 bases; nucleotides not matched to a gene: 5. The CDR3 is CATGTVNNSPLHF. CDR3 nucleotide sequence: TGTGCCACCGGGACAGTTAATAATTCACCCCTCCACTTT. Full variable domain (missing parts from reference TRBV2 and TRBJ1-6): EPEVTQTPSHQVTQMGQEVILRCVPISNHLYFYWYRQILGQKVEFLVSFYNNEISEKSEIFDDQFSVERPDGSNFTLKIRSTKLEDSAMYFCATGTVNNSPLHFGNGTRLTVT.

The chain carries TRBV30 and TRBJ1-5, with D uncertain. The germline gives CDR1 GTSNPN, CDR2 SVGIG (reference sequence). Trimming took 3 bases from V and 3 from J, leaving 12 bases between them. The CDR3 has 14 residues. The CDR3 protein is CAWSPIMSNQPQHF. DNA of the CDR3: TGTGCCTGGAGCCCTATAATGTCCAATCAGCCCCAGCATTTT.

Many counts were recorded for this clonotype. The chain employs TRBV28 and TRBJ1-1; possible D gene TRBD1, 5 bases. The germline V gene encodes CDR1 MDHEN and CDR2 SYDVKM. V lost 8 bases and J lost 6, with 16 bases in between. The CDR3 has 13 amino acids. The CDR3 spells CASFPHGTAEAFF. The CDR3 bases are TGTGCCAGCTTCCCCCACGGGACCGCTGAAGCTTTCTTT.

The chain is built from TRBV4-1 and TRBJ1-1; 10 nucleotides agree with TRBD1. Germline V CDR1 and CDR2: MGHRA, YSYEKL. The CDR3 totals 16 residues. J gave up 0 bases and V 4 bases, and 5 bases lay outside the gene matches. CDR3 nucleotides: TGCGCCAGCAGCCTTGGGACAGGGGCCATGAACACTGAAGCTTTCTTT. This sequence encodes CASSLGTGAMNTEAFF.

This clonotype showed up many times. The rearrangement joins TRBV28 to TRBJ2-7; a weak D match, TRBD2 (6 bases). This CDR3 is 13 amino acids long. Germline CDR1 reads MDHEN; CDR2 reads SYDVKM. Between the trimmed V and J ends, which lost 8 bases and 3 bases, there was a span of 14 bases. This chain's CDR3 is CASARDSHYEQYF. The CDR3 DNA sequence: TGTGCCAGCGCAAGGGACTCTCACTACGAGCAGTACTTC.

This clonotype was seen many times. The genes are TRBV7-2 and TRBJ2-7; tentatively, D is TRBD1 (5 bases). Trimming shortened V by 6 bases and J by 0 bases, and 9 bases separated the two germline ends. CDR1 SGHTA and CDR2 FQGNSA come from the germline V gene. CDR3 length equals 13 residues. The DNA of the CDR3 is TGTGCCAGCAGATCAGACAGCTCCTACGAGCAGTACTTC. Encoded protein: CASRSDSSYEQYF.

Here the CDR3 DNA reads TGCGCCAGCAGCCAAGGGCCTGGCGGGGGGGCCGGAGAGACCCAGTACTTC. Its protein product is CASSQGPGGGAGETQYF. This chain connects TRBV4-3 to TRBJ2-5; 9 bases fit TRBD2. Germline V gives CDR1 LGHNA, CDR2 YSLEER. This CDR3 comprises 17 residues. The V gene end was trimmed by 1 base and the J gene end by 4 bases; junction bases not matched to a gene: 10.

To note about this clonotype: This may arise from a read error, as a much more abundant clone is one base away. The chain combines TRBV6-5 with TRBJ2-7, with 11 nucleotides matching TRBD2. The V and J ends lost 3 bases and 1 base, in that order; junction bases with no gene match: 8. The CDR3 totals 17 residues. Per the germline V gene, CDR1 is MNHEY and CDR2 is SVGAGI. The CDR3 is CASSYGTSGSGSYEQYF. The DNA of the CDR3 is TGTGCCAGCAGTTATGGTACTAGCGGGAGCGGGTCCTACGAGCAGTACTTC.

Comment on this clonotype: This may come from a read error, since a much larger clone is one base off. The chain employs TRBV5-6 and TRBJ2-5, with D unresolved. The CDR3 consists of 15 residues. The V end was cut by 0 bases, the J end by 1 base, with 10 bases between. CDR1 and CDR2 (germline): SGHDT, YYEEEE. CDR3 in DNA: TGTGCCAGCAGCTTGGAGGGCGTACCCCAAGAGACCCAGTACTTC. Its protein product is CASSLEGVPQETQYF.

This clonotype was seen many times. The V gene is TRBV19, the J gene TRBJ2-1; weak D call: TRBD1 (6 bases). This CDR3 contains 13 residues. V was cut by 5 bases and J by 4 bases, with 9 bases left in between. The germline V gene encodes CDR1 LNHDA and CDR2 SQIVND (reference sequence). The CDR3: CASSAGQYNEQFF. CDR3 in DNA: TGTGCCAGTAGTGCTGGACAGTACAATGAGCAGTTCTTC.